The T cell receptor (beta chain) under discussion was sequenced for a study of regulatory T cells in long-lasting Graves disease. Trimming removed 1 base at V and 9 bases at J, with 19 bases between. The CDR3 runs 15 residues. CDR1 DFQATT and CDR2 SNEGSKA come from the germline V gene (reference sequence). The time point denotes: newly diagnosed GD, antithyroid drugs for less than 3 months. Isolated PBMC RNA provided the starting material for the TCR library. CDR3 regions were amplified by Arm-PCR using iRepertoire HTBI primers to build TCR beta libraries. TCRdb used MiXCR to reprocess the multiplex PCR reads, holding one entry per CDR3 protein. The repertoire holds roughly 510,000 distinct CDR3 sequences, with roughly 15% as singletons. The table lists this clonotype with many counts. The sample also formed part of further work on T cells in Graves' hyperthyroidism and ophthalmopathy. That source reports: Clinical symptoms, serum thyroxine, TRAb, thyroid ultrasound and orbital computed tomography established diagnosis. A model of 13 V-J pairs discriminated ophthalmopathy from stable hyperthyroidism. In validation, the model predicted ophthalmopathy. These predictions came a median 6.5 months before onset.

Here the sequenced sample was peripheral blood mononuclear cells (PBMCs), taken at new diagnosis, from a patient treated with antithyroid drugs. The receptor comes from a man in his late teens or twenties with Graves disease. The chain is built from TRBV20-1 and TRBJ2-1; TRBD2 might be the D (5 bases). CDR3 in DNA: TGCAGTGCTAGAGGTCGACCTGCTCGTGAGGGTGAGCAGTTCTTC. Translation: CSARGRPAREGEQFF.